The text below deals with one T cell receptor (beta chain). The CDR3 is 15 amino acids. The junction had 9 bases not matched to a gene; V was cut back by 2 bases and J by 7 bases. Germline V gives CDR1 SGHDT, CDR2 YYEEEE. The data belong to a study of blood T cell repertoires in COVID-19. Study details: Donors in the United States, Italy and Spain gave samples during acute or convalescent COVID-19.

Source study methods: The assay estimated nucleated cells by amplifying reference gene primers. Data came from immunoSEQ multiplex PCR; TCRdb stores just in-frame clones and leaves some out. Clone size and V and J calls were adopted from that table, with D and trimming inferred from the DNA. The sample consists of tens of thousands of clones, approximately 90% of them appearing once. The receptor comes from a human donor with active COVID-19. The donor label of this sample is uncertain. The gene calls are TRBV5-6 and TRBJ1-2; 9 nucleotides agree with TRBD1. Sample: peripheral blood. CDR3 DNA: TGTGCCAGCAGCTTTGTCGACAGGGGGTGGGGTGGCTACACCTTC. Translating it yields CASSFVDRGWGGYTF.